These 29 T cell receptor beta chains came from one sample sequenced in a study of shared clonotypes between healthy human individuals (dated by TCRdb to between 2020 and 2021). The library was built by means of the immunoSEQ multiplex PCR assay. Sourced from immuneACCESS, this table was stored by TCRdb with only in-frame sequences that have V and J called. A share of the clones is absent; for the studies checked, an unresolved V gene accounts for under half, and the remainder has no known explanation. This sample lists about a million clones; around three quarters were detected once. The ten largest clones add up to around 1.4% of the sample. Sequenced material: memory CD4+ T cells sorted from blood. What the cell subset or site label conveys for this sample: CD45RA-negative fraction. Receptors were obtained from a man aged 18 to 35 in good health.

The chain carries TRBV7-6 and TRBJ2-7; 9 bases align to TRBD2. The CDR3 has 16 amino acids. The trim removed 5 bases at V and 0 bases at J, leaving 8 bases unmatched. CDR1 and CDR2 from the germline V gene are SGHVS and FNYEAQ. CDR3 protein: CASSAAGGGASYEQYF. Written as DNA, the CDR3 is TGTGCCAGCAGCGCCGCGGGAGGGGGCGCCTCCTACGAGCAGTACTTC.

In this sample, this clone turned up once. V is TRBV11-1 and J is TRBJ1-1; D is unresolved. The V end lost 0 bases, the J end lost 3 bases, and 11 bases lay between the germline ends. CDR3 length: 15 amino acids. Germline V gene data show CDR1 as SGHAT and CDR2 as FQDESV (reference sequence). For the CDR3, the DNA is TGTGCCAGCAGCTTAGCGCACGGGGTGCACACTGAAGCTTTCTTT. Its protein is CASSLAHGVHTEAFF.

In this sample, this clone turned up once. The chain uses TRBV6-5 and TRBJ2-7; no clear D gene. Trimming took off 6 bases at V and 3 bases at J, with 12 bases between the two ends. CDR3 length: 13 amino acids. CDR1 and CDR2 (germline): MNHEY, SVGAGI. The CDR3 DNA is TGTGCCAGCAGGCAGCCAGCAGGCTACGAGCAGTACTTC. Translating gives CASRQPAGYEQYF.

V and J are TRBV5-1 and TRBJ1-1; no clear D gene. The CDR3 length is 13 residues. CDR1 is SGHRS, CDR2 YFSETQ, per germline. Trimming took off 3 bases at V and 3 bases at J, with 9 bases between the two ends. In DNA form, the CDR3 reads TGCGCCAGCAGCTCCAACTGGGACACTGAAGCTTTCTTT. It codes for CASSSNWDTEAFF.

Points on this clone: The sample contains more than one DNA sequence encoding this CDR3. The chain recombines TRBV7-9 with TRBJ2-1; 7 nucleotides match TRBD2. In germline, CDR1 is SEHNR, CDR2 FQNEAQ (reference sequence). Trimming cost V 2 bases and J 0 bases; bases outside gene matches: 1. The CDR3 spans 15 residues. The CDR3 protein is CASSLRGSSYNEQFF. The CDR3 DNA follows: TGTGCCAGCAGCTTACGCGGGAGCTCCTACAATGAGCAGTTCTTC.

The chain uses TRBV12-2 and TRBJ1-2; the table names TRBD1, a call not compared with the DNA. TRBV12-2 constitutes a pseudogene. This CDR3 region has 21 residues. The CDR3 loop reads CASRINRTPYSGQGFLDGYTF. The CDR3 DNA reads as TGTGCAAGTCGCATAAATCGGACCCCTTACTCGGGACAGGGGTTTTTGGATGGCTACACCTTC.

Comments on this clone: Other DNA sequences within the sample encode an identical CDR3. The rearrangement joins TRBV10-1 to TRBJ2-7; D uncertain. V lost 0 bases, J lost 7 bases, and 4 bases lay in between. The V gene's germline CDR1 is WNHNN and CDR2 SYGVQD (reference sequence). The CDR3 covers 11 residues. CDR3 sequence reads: CASSESGEQYF. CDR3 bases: TGCGCCAGCAGTGAGTCGGGAGAGCAGTACTTC.

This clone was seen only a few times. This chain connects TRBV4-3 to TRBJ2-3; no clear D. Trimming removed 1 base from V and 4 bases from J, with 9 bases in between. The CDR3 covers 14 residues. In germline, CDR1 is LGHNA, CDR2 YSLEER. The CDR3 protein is CASSQVSVADTQYF. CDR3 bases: TGCGCCAGCAGCCAAGTAAGCGTGGCAGATACGCAGTATTTT.

CDR3 nucleotide sequence: TGTGCCAGCAGGCCCGGGACAGGTGATTATGAAAAACTGTTTTTT. Translated: CASRPGTGDYEKLFF. This chain connects TRBV27 to TRBJ1-4; 8 bases map to TRBD1. The CDR3 covers 15 residues. Germline loops: CDR1 MNHEY, CDR2 SMNVEV (reference sequence). The J segment lost 6 bases and the V segment lost 6 bases, leaving 9 bases of the junction unmatched.

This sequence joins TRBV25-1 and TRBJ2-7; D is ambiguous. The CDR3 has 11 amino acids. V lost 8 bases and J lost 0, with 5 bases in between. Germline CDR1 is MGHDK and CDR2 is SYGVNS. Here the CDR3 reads CASEVSYEQYF. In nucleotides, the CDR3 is TGTGCCAGCGAAGTCTCCTACGAGCAGTACTTC.

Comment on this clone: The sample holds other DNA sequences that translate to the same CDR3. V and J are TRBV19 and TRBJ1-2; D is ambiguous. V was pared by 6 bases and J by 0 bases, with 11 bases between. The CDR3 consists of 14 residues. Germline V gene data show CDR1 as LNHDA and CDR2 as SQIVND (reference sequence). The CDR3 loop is CASSTSTANYGYTF. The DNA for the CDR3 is TGTGCCAGTAGCACCTCTACAGCTAACTATGGCTACACCTTC.

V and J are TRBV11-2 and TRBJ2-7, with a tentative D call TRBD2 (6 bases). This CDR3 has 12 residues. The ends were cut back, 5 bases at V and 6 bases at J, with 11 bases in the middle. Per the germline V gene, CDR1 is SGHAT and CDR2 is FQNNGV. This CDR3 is CASSRDFTEQYF. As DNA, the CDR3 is TGTGCCAGCAGCCGGGACTTTACCGAGCAGTACTTC.

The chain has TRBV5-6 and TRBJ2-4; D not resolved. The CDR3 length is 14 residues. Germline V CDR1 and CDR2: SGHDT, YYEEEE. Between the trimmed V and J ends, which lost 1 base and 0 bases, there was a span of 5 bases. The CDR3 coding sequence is TGTGCCAGCAGCTTGAGAGAAGCCAAAAACATTCAGTACTTC. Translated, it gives CASSLREAKNIQYF.

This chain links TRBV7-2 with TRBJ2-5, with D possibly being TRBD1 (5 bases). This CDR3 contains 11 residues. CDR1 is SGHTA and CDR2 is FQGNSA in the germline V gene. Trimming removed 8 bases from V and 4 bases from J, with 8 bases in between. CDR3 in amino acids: CASGARETQYF. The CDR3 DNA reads TGTGCCAGCGGGGCGCGAGAGACCCAGTACTTC.

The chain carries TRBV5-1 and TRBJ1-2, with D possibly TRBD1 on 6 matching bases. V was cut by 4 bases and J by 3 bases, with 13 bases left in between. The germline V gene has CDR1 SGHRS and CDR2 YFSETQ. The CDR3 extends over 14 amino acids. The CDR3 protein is CASSTGNPDYGYTF. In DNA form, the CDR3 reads TGCGCCAGCAGCACAGGGAACCCTGACTATGGCTACACCTTC.

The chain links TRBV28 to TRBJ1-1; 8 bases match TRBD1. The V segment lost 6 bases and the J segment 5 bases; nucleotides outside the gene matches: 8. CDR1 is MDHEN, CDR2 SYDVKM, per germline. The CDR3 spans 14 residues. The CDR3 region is CASRHYTGGTEAFF. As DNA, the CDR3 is TGTGCCAGCAGACACTATACAGGGGGAACTGAAGCTTTCTTT.

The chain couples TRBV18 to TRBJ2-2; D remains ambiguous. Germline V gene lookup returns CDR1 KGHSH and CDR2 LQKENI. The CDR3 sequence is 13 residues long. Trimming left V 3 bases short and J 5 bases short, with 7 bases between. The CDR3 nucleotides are TGTGCCAGCTCACCGATCTCAACCGGGGAGCTGTTTTTT. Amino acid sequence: CASSPISTGELFF.

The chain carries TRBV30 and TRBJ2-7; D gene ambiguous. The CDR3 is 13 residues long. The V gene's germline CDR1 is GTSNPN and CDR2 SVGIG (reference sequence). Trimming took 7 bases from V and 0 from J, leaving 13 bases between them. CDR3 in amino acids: CALKAVNSYEQYF. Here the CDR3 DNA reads TGTGCCTTGAAAGCAGTCAACTCCTACGAGCAGTACTTC.

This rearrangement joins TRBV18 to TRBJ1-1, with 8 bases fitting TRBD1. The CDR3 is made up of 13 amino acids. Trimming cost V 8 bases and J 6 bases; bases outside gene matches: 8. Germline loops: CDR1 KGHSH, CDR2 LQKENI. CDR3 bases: TGTGCCAGCGGCGGGACAGGCCGGGCTGAAGCTTTCTTT. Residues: CASGGTGRAEAFF. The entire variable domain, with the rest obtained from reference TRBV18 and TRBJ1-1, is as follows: NAGVMQNPRHLVRRRGQEARLRCSPMKGHSHVYWYRQLPEEGLKFMVYLQKENIIDESGMPKERFSAEFPKEGPSILRIQQVVRGDSAAYFCASGGTGRAEAFFGQGTRLTVV.

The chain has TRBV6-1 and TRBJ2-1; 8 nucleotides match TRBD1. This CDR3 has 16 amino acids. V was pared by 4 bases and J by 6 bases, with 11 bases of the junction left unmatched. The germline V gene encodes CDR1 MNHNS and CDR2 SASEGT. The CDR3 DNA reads TGTGCCAGCAGTGGCCCCAGGGGGCCTGTTGGCAATGAGCAGTTCTTC. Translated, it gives CASSGPRGPVGNEQFF.

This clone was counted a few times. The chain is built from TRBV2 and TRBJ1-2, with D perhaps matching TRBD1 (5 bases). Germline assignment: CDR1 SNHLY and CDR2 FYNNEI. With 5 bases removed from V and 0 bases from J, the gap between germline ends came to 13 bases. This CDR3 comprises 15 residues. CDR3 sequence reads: CASSISQVTNYGYTF. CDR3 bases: TGTGCCAGCAGTATTTCACAGGTTACTAACTATGGCTACACCTTC.

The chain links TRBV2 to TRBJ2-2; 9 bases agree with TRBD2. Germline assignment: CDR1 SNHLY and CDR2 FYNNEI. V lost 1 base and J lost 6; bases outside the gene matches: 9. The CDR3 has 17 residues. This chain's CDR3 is CASSEGSLVAGAGELFF. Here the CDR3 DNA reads TGTGCCAGCAGTGAAGGGTCTTTGGTAGCGGGAGCCGGGGAGCTGTTTTTT. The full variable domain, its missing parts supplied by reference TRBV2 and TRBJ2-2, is EPEVTQTPSHQVTQMGQEVILRCVPISNHLYFYWYRQILGQKVEFLVSFYNNEISEKSEIFDDQFSVERPDGSNFTLKIRSTKLEDSAMYFCASSEGSLVAGAGELFFGEGSRLTVL.

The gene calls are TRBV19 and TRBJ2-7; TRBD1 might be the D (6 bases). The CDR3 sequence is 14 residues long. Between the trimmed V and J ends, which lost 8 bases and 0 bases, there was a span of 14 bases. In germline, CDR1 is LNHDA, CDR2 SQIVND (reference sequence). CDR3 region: CASSGTYSSYEQYF. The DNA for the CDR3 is TGTGCCAGTTCCGGGACATACAGCTCCTACGAGCAGTACTTC. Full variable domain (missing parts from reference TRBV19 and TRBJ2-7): DGGITQSPKYLFRKEGQNVTLSCEQNLNHDAMYWYRQDPGQGLRLIYYSQIVNDFQKGDIAEGYSVSREKKESFPLTVTSAQKNPTAFYLCASSGTYSSYEQYFGPGTRLTVT.

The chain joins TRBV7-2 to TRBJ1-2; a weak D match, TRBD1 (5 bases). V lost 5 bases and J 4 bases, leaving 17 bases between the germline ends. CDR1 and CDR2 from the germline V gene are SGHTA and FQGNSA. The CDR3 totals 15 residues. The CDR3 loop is CASSANRINFYGYTF. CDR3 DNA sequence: TGTGCCAGCAGCGCCAACAGGATAAACTTCTATGGCTACACCTTC.

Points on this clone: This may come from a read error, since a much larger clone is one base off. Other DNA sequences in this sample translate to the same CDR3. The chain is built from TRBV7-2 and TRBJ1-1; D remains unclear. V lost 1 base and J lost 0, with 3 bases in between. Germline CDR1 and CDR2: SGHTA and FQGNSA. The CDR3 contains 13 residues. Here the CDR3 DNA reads TGTGCCAGCAGCTTAGAAATGAACACTGAAGCTTTCTTT. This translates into CASSLEMNTEAFF.

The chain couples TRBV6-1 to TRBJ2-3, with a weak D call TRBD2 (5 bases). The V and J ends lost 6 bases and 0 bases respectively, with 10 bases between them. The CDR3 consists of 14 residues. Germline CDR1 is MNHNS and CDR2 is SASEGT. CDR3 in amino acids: CASSDRGSTDTQYF. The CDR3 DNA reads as TGTGCCAGCAGCGACCGGGGTAGCACAGATACGCAGTATTTT.

CDR3 DNA: TGTGCCAGCAGTGCCGGGACTAGCGGGGTCTATGAGCAGTTCTTC. Translating it yields CASSAGTSGVYEQFF. The rearrangement uses TRBV2 and TRBJ2-1, with 13 bases identical to TRBD2. V lost 4 bases and J lost 8; bases outside the gene matches: 5. The CDR3 consists of 15 residues. CDR1 and CDR2 from the germline V gene are SNHLY and FYNNEI.

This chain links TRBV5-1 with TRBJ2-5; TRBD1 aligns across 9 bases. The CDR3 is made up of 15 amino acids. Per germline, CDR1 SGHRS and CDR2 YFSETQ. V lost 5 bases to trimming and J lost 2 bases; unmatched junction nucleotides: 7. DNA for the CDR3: TGCGCCAGCAGTCCAACAGGGGGCTGGCAAGAGACCCAGTACTTC. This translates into CASSPTGGWQETQYF.

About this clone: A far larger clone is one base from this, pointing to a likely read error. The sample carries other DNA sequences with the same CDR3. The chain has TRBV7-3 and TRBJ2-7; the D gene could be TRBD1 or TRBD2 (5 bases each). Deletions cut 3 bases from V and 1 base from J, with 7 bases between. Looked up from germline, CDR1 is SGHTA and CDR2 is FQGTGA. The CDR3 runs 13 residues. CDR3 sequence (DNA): TGTGCCAGCAGCTTGGGGGTGTCCTACGAGCAGTACTTC. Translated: CASSLGVSYEQYF.